These 14 T cell receptor beta chains were all obtained from the same sample, sequenced in a study of CXCR3-negative and CXCR3-positive naive CD8 T cells. Libraries of TRB cDNA were made by 5' RACE and carried UMIs. TCRdb re-called the 5' RACE reads and gives one entry per CDR3 protein, without DNA. The listing contains 150,000 or so distinct CDR3 sequences. No antigen has been identified for these receptors. The study's findings and limits: Higher TRB CDR3 hydrophobicity marked CXCR3-positive naive cells relative to CXCR3-negative naive cells.

The material sequenced was naive CXCR3+ CD8+ T cells from blood. Stated subset: CD45RO-CCR7+CD27+CD95- naive CD8+ T cells expressing CXCR3 (TNR3+). All receptors come from a human donor in good health. Some clones in this sample may be carry-over from other donors' samples.

The CDR3 sequence is CASSNNRGLNEKLFF. V usage is TRBV21-1 and J usage is TRBJ1-4; the TRBD1 assignment by TCRdb is unverifiable without DNA. TRBV21-1 is a listed pseudogene. The CDR3 extends over 15 amino acids.

The chain joins TRBV2 to TRBJ2-3; TCRdb indicates TRBD1, and absent DNA this call remains unverified. Germline loops: CDR1 SNHLY, CDR2 FYNNEI. The CDR3 covers 14 residues. The CDR3 sequence is CAKGTEPYTDTQYF.

The rearrangement joins TRBV29-1 to TRBJ2-5; absent DNA, TCRdb's TRBD1 call cannot be checked. The CDR3 spans 13 residues. Germline CDR1 SQVTM, CDR2 ANQGSEA. The CDR3 sequence is CSVEGAGQETQYF. The full variable domain, in which reference TRBV29-1 and TRBJ2-5 provide the parts outside the CDR3, is SAVISQKPSRDICQRGTSLTIQCQVDSQVTMMFWYRQQPGQSLTLIATANQGSEATYESGFVIDKFPISRPNLTFSTLTVSNMSPEDSSIYLCSVEGAGQETQYFGPGTRLLVL.

This rearrangement joins TRBV30 to TRBJ2-3. This CDR3 is 12 amino acids long. Germline CDR1 reads GTSNPN; CDR2 reads SVGIG (reference sequence). The CDR3 sequence: CAWSVLADTQYF.

This sequence joins TRBV6-2 or TRBV6-3 and TRBJ2-7; TCRdb selects TRBD2, and the lack of DNA leaves this call unchecked. The CDR3 consists of 14 residues. The germline V gene has CDR1 MNHEY and CDR2 SVGEGT. CDR3 in amino acids: CASSYAAGAFEQYF.

The V call is TRBV4-1, the J call TRBJ1-1. Germline values: CDR1 MGHRA, CDR2 YSYEKL. CDR3 length: 15 residues. This chain's CDR3 is CASSRLGEGNTEAFF.

The chain combines TRBV10-1 with TRBJ2-1; TCRdb's D gene call, TRBD1, goes unchecked for lack of DNA. The CDR3 length is 14 residues. Looked up from germline, CDR1 is WNHNN and CDR2 is SYGVQD (reference sequence). The CDR3 sequence: CASSEWTGGSEQFF.

J is TRBJ2-1 and V is TRBV28. The germline V gene encodes CDR1 MDHEN and CDR2 SYDVKM. This CDR3 comprises 11 residues. CDR3 loop: CASGIGSEQFF.

V is TRBV12-3 or TRBV12-4 and J is TRBJ2-3. CDR3 length: 13 residues. CDR3 sequence reads: CASSSESTDTQYF.

The V gene is TRBV7-3, the J gene TRBJ2-3; the TCRdb D gene call, TRBD2, has no DNA to confirm it. Germline values: CDR1 SGHTA, CDR2 FQGTGA. The CDR3 has 17 residues. The CDR3 region is CASSLSSPGPGTDTQYF.

This rearrangement joins TRBV28 to TRBJ2-7. The germline V gene has CDR1 MDHEN and CDR2 SYDVKM. The CDR3 extends over 14 amino acids. CDR3 region: CASSLLAETYEQYF. The whole variable domain, filled in from reference TRBV28 and TRBJ2-7, reads DVKVTQSSRYLVKRTGEKVFLECVQDMDHENMFWYRQDPGLGLRLIYFSYDVKMKEKGDIPEGYSVSREKKERFSLILESASTNQTSMYLCASSLLAETYEQYFGPGTRLTVT.

CDR3 in amino acids: CASSLLGTSVVEQYF. The chain carries TRBV7-2 and TRBJ2-7; TCRdb calls TRBD2, which cannot be checked without DNA. CDR1 and CDR2 from the germline V gene are SGHTA and FQGNSA. The CDR3 spans 15 residues. The entire variable domain, with the rest obtained from reference TRBV7-2 and TRBJ2-7, is as follows: GAGVSQSPSNKVTEKGKDVELRCDPISGHTALYWYRQSLGQGLEFLIYFQGNSAPDKSGLPSDRFSAERTGGSVSTLTIQRTQQEDSAVYLCASSLLGTSVVEQYFGPGTRLTVT.

CDR3 residues: CASSHQYQETQYF. The chain uses TRBV6-6 and TRBJ2-5. The length of the CDR3 is 13 residues. Germline V gives CDR1 MNHNY, CDR2 SVGAGI (reference sequence).

The genes are TRBV20-1 and TRBJ2-7; TCRdb's D gene call, TRBD1, goes unchecked for lack of DNA. This CDR3 is 14 amino acids long. Per germline, CDR1 DFQATT and CDR2 SNEGSKA (reference sequence). The CDR3 loop is CSAAPGPRADEQYF.